These T cell receptor beta chains were read from a single sample in a study of shared clonotypes between healthy human individuals. Repertoires were generated with immunoSEQ multiplex PCR, while TCRdb's copy carries only in-frame clones and drops some. The profile shows about a million clones, about 75% of them singletons. Material for sequencing was memory CD4+ T cells sorted from blood. The receptors stem from a young man in good health. CDR3s include the opening cysteine and the closing phenylalanine or tryptophan. The D gene is left open where the match is weak. The size of a clone is reported for some rows only, either as once, few or many, or as a class for expanded clones.

clone size	J gene	D gene	V gene	CDR3 DNA	CDR3 protein
.	TRBJ1-2	.	TRBV15	TGTGCCACCAGCAGAGATACGACACCTCAGTATGGCTACACCTTC	CATSRDTTPQYGYTF
.	TRBJ2-3	.	TRBV25-1	TGTGCCAGCAGTGAATGGAGGGGGGACACAGATACGCAGTATTTT	CASSEWRGDTDTQYF
.	TRBJ1-6	.	TRBV25-1	TGTGCCAGCCGAGGGGGATCGGGTTCACCCCTCCACTTT	CASRGGSGSPLHF
.	TRBJ2-2	.	TRBV7-2	TGTGCCAGCAGCTTAGGGTGGTTCATGGGGGAGCTGTTTTTT	CASSLGWFMGELFF
.	TRBJ2-1	TRBD1	TRBV7-2	TGTGCCAGCAGCTTAGACAGGGGCTCCCACAATGAGCAGTTCTTC	CASSLDRGSHNEQFF
.	TRBJ2-7	.	TRBV10-2	TGCGCCATCACCTCGGACCCTAGCTCCTACGAGCAGTACTTC	CAITSDPSSYEQYF
.	TRBJ2-7	.	TRBV5-5	TGTGCCAGCAGTTCAGGACGGGTCTGGGGCGAGCAGTACTTC	CASSSGRVWGEQYF
.	TRBJ1-5	.	TRBV7-2	TGTGCCAGCAGCCCGGGACCCACCAATGTTGGAGGCAATCAGCCCCAGCATTTT	CASSPGPTNVGGNQPQHF
few	TRBJ2-1	.	TRBV29-1	TGCAGCGTTAAGGGGGGAGGAGGGTCCTACAATGAGCAGTTCTTC	CSVKGGGGSYNEQFF
few	TRBJ2-7	.	TRBV28	TGTGCCAGCAGTTTAGGGTCCGCCTACGAGCAGTACTTC	CASSLGSAYEQYF
.	TRBJ2-4	.	TRBV21-1	TGTGCCAGCAGCAAAGGGAGAGGATACCTAGCCAAAAACATTCAGTACTTC	CASSKGRGYLAKNIQYF
.	TRBJ2-7	TRBD2	TRBV6-6	TGTGCCAGCAGTTACTCTAGCGGGAGATCCGAGCAGTACTTC	CASSYSSGRSEQYF
.	TRBJ2-7	.	TRBV7-6	TGTGCCAGCAGCTTATATGGGGGGGCCGTGAACGAGCAGTACTTC	CASSLYGGAVNEQYF
few	TRBJ1-1	TRBD1	TRBV9	TGTGCCAGCAGGGGTTTACCGGGACAGCTGAACACTGAAGCTTTCTTT	CASRGLPGQLNTEAFF
few	TRBJ2-2	.	TRBV5-6	TGTGCCAGCAGCTTGACAGAGACCGGGGAGCTGTTTTTT	CASSLTETGELFF
.	TRBJ1-2	.	TRBV12-5	TGTGCTAGTGGTTTGGTATCGGCAGGGACTAACTATGGCTACACCTTC	CASGLVSAGTNYGYTF
.	TRBJ2-5	.	TRBV2	TGTGCCAGCACCAGAACTAGTTCGTCGGAGACCCAGTACTTC	CASTRTSSSETQYF
.	TRBJ2-7	TRBD1	TRBV6-1	TGTGCCAGCAGTACAACCGGGACAGGGTGGGCCGAGCAGTACTTC	CASSTTGTGWAEQYF
.	TRBJ2-3	.	TRBV2	TGTGCCAGCAGCTTAGGCCGTGCAGATACGCAGTATTTT	CASSLGRADTQYF
.	TRBJ2-7	TRBD2	TRBV19	TGTGCCAGTAGTAAAAAGCGGGAGTTGGTCTACGAGCAGTACTTC	CASSKKRELVYEQYF
once	TRBJ2-2	TRBD1	TRBV30	TGTGCCTGGGGGGACAGTAACACCGGGGAGCTGTTTTTT	CAWGDSNTGELFF
.	TRBJ1-2	.	TRBV29-1	TGCAGCGTCGTCGAGAGGGGAGGAGTATATGGCTACACCTTC	CSVVERGGVYGYTF
.	TRBJ2-1	.	TRBV5-1	TGCGCCAGCAGCCTCCGGCCTCTTGGCTCCTACAATGAGCAGTTCTTC	CASSLRPLGSYNEQFF
.	TRBJ1-1	TRBD1	TRBV5-1	TGCGCCAGCAGCCTAGGACAGGGGGCGTCTGAAGCTTTCTTT	CASSLGQGASEAFF
.	TRBJ2-7	.	TRBV6-5	TGTGCCAGCAGTTACGGAGGGGGCTCCTACGAGCAGTACTTC	CASSYGGGSYEQYF
.	TRBJ2-7	.	TRBV7-3	TGTGCCAGCAGCTCCCGGTCCTACGAGCAGTACTTC	CASSSRSYEQYF